Shown below are 18 T cell receptor beta chains from a single sample sequenced in a study of T cell responses to AZD1222 COVID-19 vaccine. Assay: immunoSEQ multiplex PCR; the TCRdb copy retains only in-frame clones and omits some. The top ten hold 1.6% of the sample, which has roughly 150,000 clones, roughly 89% seen once. Material: peripheral blood, obtained on day 0 of AZD1222 vaccination. The receptor source for this set is an adult in good health.

Points on this clone: The junction and the germline gene differ at one end; a read error may be behind it. The chain employs TRBV6-6 and TRBJ2-7; TRBD1 matches at 8 bases. This CDR3 spans 12 amino acids. Germline V gene lookup returns CDR1 MNHNY and CDR2 SVGAGI (reference sequence). CDR3 sequence: CASSLNRDRNFF. CDR3 DNA sequence: TGTGCCAGCAGCCTCAACCGGGACAGGAACTTCTTC.

This chain links TRBV5-6 with TRBJ2-1; 13 bases match TRBD2. CDR1 is SGHDT, CDR2 YYEEEE, per germline. The CDR3 is 16 residues long. The J segment lost 9 bases and the V segment lost 0 bases, leaving 6 bases of the junction unmatched. The CDR3 protein is CASSLGLAGGRGEQFF. The CDR3 coding sequence is TGTGCCAGCAGCTTGGGACTAGCGGGAGGCCGGGGTGAGCAGTTCTTC.

The rearrangement joins TRBV6-5 to TRBJ1-6; D unclear. The CDR3 extends over 14 amino acids. Trimming cost V 5 bases and J 10 bases, with 15 bases left between them. Germline CDR1 MNHEY, CDR2 SVGAGI. The CDR3, as DNA: TGTGCCAGCAGTCCCGGTACGGAATACTCACCCCTCCACTTT. Its translation is CASSPGTEYSPLHF.

In its sample, this clone was seen a few times. The chain couples TRBV29-1 to TRBJ1-4; D is unclear. This CDR3 comprises 12 residues. Per the germline V gene, CDR1 is SQVTM and CDR2 is ANQGSEA. Trimming removed 7 bases at V and 2 bases at J, with 8 bases between. CDR3 sequence (DNA): TGCAGCGCCCAGGTGACTAATGAAAAACTGTTTTTT. Protein: CSAQVTNEKLFF.

The rearrangement joins TRBV7-2 to TRBJ2-2, with D unclear. The CDR3 totals 13 residues. V was cut by 7 bases and J by 2 bases, with 8 bases left in between. The germline V gene has CDR1 SGHTA and CDR2 FQGNSA. The CDR3 DNA reads TGTGCCAGCATCTTCTTTAACACCGGGGAGCTGTTTTTT. This gives the protein CASIFFNTGELFF.

The rearrangement uses TRBV9 and TRBJ1-4, with D unclear. Trimming took off 4 bases at V and 8 bases at J, with 9 bases between the two ends. The CDR3 extends over 12 amino acids. Per the germline V gene, CDR1 is SGDLS and CDR2 is YYNGEE. The CDR3 nucleotides are TGTGCCAGCAGCCCCCTGGGGGAAAAACTGTTTTTT. This codes for CASSPLGEKLFF.

This clone was detected only once. The chain is built from TRBV5-5 and TRBJ1-6; the match to TRBD1 covers 7 bases. Trimming at V came to 2 bases and at J to 4 bases, leaving 0 bases not matched to a gene. The CDR3 covers 14 residues. Germline V gives CDR1 SGHKS, CDR2 YYEKEE (reference sequence). The DNA for the CDR3 is TGTGCCAGCAGCTTACAGGGGTATAATTCACCCCTCCACTTT. This gives the protein CASSLQGYNSPLHF.

V and J are TRBV11-1 and TRBJ2-3; 9 bases are a match to TRBD1. This CDR3 has 15 residues. Germline assignment: CDR1 SGHAT and CDR2 FQDESV (reference sequence). The J segment lost 8 bases and the V segment lost 4 bases, leaving 10 bases of the junction unmatched. CDR3 in amino acids: CASSSDDRDRVTQYF. In DNA form, the CDR3 reads TGTGCCAGCAGCTCGGACGACCGGGACAGGGTTACGCAGTATTTT.

The CDR3 is CAISDPSGRAHEQFF. The DNA of the CDR3 is TGTGCCATCAGTGACCCTAGCGGGAGGGCCCATGAGCAGTTCTTC. The V gene is TRBV10-3, the J gene TRBJ2-1, with 12 bases fitting TRBD2. The CDR3 is 15 amino acids. Germline CDR1 is ENHRY and CDR2 is SYGVKD. Unmatched junction bases numbered 5, after V lost 3 bases and J lost 8 bases.

This clone came up once. J is TRBJ1-2 and V is TRBV11-1, with D unresolved. Trimming took off 4 bases at V and 4 bases at J, with 7 bases between the two ends. Germline lookup yields CDR1 SGHAT and CDR2 FQDESV (reference sequence). CDR3 length: 12 amino acids. DNA for the CDR3: TGTGCCAGCAGCTCTACTATCTATGGCTACACCTTC. This sequence encodes CASSSTIYGYTF.

The rearrangement links TRBV9 to TRBJ2-1; no clear D. The CDR3 has 15 residues. Germline V gene sequence: CDR1 SGDLS, CDR2 YYNGEE. Deletions cut 0 bases from V and 0 bases from J, with 7 bases between. CDR3 sequence: CASSVDSSSYNEQFF. The CDR3 DNA is TGTGCCAGCAGCGTAGACAGCAGCTCCTACAATGAGCAGTTCTTC. The full variable domain, rest sourced from reference TRBV9 and TRBJ2-1, is DSGVTQTPKHLITATGQRVTLRCSPRSGDLSVYWYQQSLDQGLQFLIQYYNGEERAKGNILERFSAQQFPDLHSELNLSSLELGDSALYFCASSVDSSSYNEQFFGPGTRLTVL.

The chain recombines TRBV18 with TRBJ1-1; no definite D call. The CDR3 spans 15 residues. V was shortened by 3 bases and J by 4 bases, with 15 bases between the two germline ends. Germline V lookup: CDR1 KGHSH, CDR2 LQKENI. The CDR3 DNA is TGTGCCAGCTCACCTCCCTCGCTTACTCGCACTGAAGCTTTCTTT. Encoded protein: CASSPPSLTRTEAFF.

This chain connects TRBV4-3 to TRBJ1-4; TRBD1 might be the D (6 bases). V was clipped by 0 bases and J by 2 bases, with 13 bases between them. The CDR3 contains 17 residues. Germline loops: CDR1 LGHNA, CDR2 YSLEER. In DNA, the CDR3 is TGCGCCAGCAGCCAAGATCTCCCGAGGGGGACTAATGAAAAACTGTTTTTT. Residues: CASSQDLPRGTNEKLFF.

The V and J genes are TRBV7-3 and TRBJ2-3; no reliable D call. Germline lookup yields CDR1 SGHTA and CDR2 FQGTGA. Trimming stripped 3 bases from V and 5 bases from J, with 6 bases between. This CDR3 spans 12 amino acids. CDR3 sequence reads: CASSLTRDTQYF. CDR3 sequence (DNA): TGTGCCAGCAGCTTGACGAGAGATACGCAGTATTTT.

This sequence joins TRBV27 and TRBJ2-7; 7 bases align to TRBD1. V lost 3 bases to trimming and J lost 3 bases; unmatched junction nucleotides: 5. Germline CDR1 and CDR2: MNHEY and SMNVEV (reference sequence). CDR3 length: 14 amino acids. CDR3 residues: CASSFRQGVYEQYF. The CDR3 coding sequence is TGTGCCAGCAGTTTTCGTCAGGGGGTCTACGAGCAGTACTTC.

The chain couples TRBV5-1 to TRBJ2-1; 11 bases are shared with TRBD2. Per the germline V gene, CDR1 is SGHRS and CDR2 is YFSETQ. V lost 5 bases and J lost 10; bases outside the gene matches: 8. This CDR3 has 14 residues. The CDR3 loop reads CASRGLAGGGEQFF. CDR3 DNA: TGCGCCAGCAGAGGGCTAGCGGGAGGAGGGGAGCAGTTCTTC.

The chain recombines TRBV10-1 with TRBJ2-2, with D possibly being TRBD1 or TRBD2 (7 bases each). The CDR3 has 16 residues. V was shortened by 8 bases and J by 4 bases, with 20 bases between the two germline ends. Germline lookup yields CDR1 WNHNN and CDR2 SYGVQD (reference sequence). The CDR3 nucleotides are TGCGCCAGCGCCAGGGGGGGACCCGGGGGCACCGGGGAGCTGTTTTTT. It is translated as CASARGGPGGTGELFF.

This chain joins TRBV15 and TRBJ1-5; D ambiguous. The CDR3 length is 15 residues. Trimming pared 5 bases from V and 0 bases from J, leaving 11 bases between. The germline CDR1 and CDR2 sequences are LNHNV and YYDKDF (reference sequence). CDR3 in amino acids: CATSSSPYSNQPQHF. In DNA, the CDR3 is TGTGCCACCAGCTCCTCCCCCTATAGCAATCAGCCCCAGCATTTT. Looking up the rest from reference TRBV15 and TRBJ1-5 gives the full variable domain: DAMVIQNPRYQVTQFGKPVTLSCSQTLNHNVMYWYQQKSSQAPKLLFHYYDKDFNNEADTPDNFQSRRPNTSFCFLDIRSPGLGDTAMYLCATSSSPYSNQPQHFGDGTRLSIL.